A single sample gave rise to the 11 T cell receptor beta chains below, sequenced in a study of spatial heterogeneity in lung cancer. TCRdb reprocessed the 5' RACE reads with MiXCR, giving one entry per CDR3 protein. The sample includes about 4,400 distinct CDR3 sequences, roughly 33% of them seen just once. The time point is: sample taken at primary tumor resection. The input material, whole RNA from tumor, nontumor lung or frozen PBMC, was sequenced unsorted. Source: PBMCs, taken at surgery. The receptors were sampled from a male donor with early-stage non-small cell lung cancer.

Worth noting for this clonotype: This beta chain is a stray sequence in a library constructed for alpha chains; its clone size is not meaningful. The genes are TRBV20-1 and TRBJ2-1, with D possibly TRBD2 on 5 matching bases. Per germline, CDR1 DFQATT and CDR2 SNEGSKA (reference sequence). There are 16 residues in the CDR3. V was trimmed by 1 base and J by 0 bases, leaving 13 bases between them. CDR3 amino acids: CSARVLSASSYNEQFF. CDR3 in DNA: TGCAGTGCTAGAGTTCTTAGCGCAAGCTCCTACAATGAGCAGTTCTTC.

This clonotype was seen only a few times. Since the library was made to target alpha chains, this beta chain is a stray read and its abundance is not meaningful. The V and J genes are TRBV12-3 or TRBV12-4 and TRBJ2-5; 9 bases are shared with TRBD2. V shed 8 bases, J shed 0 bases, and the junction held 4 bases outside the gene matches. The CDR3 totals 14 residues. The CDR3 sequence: CASRRTSDQETQYF. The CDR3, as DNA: TGTGCCAGCCGGAGGACTAGCGACCAAGAGACCCAGTACTTC.

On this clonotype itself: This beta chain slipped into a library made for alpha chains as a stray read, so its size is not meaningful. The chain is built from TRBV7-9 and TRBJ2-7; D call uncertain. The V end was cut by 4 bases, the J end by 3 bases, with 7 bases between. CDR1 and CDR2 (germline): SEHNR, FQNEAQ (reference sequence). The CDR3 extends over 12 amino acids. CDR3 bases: TGTGCCAGCAGCTCTACGGGCTACGAGCAGTACTTC. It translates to CASSSTGYEQYF. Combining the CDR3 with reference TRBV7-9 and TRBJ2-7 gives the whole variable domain DTGVSQNPRHKITKRGQNVTFRCDPISEHNRLYWYRQTLGQGPEFLTYFQNEAQLEKSRLLSDRFSAERPKGSFSTLEIQRTEQGDSAMYLCASSSTGYEQYFGPGTRLTVT.

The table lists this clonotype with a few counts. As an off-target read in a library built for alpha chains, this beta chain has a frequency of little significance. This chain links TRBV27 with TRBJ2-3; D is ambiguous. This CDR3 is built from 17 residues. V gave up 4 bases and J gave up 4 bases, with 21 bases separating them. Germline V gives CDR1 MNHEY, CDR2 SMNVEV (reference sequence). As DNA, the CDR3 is TGTGCCAGCAGTTCACAACCCTCGGGCCCTAGGGCAGATACGCAGTATTTT. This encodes CASSSQPSGPRADTQYF.

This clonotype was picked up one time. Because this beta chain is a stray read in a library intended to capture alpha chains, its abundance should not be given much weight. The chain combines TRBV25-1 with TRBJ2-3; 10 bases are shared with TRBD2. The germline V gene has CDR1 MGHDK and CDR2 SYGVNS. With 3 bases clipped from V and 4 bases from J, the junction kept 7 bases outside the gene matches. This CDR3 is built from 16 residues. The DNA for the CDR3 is TGTGCCAGCAGTGATCTAGCGGGAGATGTGTCAGATACGCAGTATTTT. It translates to CASSDLAGDVSDTQYF.

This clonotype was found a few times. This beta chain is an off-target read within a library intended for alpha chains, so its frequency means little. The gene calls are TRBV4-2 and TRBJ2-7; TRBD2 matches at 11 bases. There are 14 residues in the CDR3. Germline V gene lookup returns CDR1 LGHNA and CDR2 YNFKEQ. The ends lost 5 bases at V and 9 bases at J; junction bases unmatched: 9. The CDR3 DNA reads TGTGCCAGCAGCGCCGGGACTAGCGGTTCCGGGCAGTACTTC. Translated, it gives CASSAGTSGSGQYF.

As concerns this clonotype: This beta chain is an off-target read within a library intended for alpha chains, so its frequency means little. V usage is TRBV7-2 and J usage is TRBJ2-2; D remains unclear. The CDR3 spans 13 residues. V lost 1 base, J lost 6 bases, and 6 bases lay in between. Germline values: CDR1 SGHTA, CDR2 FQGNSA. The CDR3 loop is CASSLDFAGELFF. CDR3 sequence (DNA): TGTGCCAGCAGCTTAGATTTCGCCGGGGAGCTGTTTTTT.

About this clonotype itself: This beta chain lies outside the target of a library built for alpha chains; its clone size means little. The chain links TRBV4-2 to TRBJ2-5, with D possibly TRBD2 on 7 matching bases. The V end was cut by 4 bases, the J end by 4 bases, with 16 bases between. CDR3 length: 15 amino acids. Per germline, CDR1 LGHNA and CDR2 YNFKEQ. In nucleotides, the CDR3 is TGTGCCAGCAGCCGGGTCCCGGGGGGCGGAGAGACCCAGTACTTC. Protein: CASSRVPGGGETQYF.

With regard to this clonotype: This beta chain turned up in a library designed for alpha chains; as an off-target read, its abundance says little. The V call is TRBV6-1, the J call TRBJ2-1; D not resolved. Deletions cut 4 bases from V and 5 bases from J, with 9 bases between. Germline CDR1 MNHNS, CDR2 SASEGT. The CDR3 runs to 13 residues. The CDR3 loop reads CASSATRNNEQFF. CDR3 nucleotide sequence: TGTGCCAGCAGTGCGACCAGAAACAATGAGCAGTTCTTC.

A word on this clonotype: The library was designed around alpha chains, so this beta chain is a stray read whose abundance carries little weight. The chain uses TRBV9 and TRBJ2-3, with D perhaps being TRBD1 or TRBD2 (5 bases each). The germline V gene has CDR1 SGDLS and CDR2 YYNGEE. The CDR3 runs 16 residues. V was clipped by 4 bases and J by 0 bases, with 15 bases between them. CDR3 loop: CASSRGLASSTDTQYF. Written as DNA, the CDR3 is TGTGCCAGCAGCAGGGGATTAGCGTCTAGCACAGATACGCAGTATTTT.

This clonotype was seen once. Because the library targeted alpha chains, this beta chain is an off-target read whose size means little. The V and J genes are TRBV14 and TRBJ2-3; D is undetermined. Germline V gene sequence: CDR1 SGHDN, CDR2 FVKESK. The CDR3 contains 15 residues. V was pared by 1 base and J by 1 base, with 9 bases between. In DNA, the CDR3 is TGTGCCAGCAGCCAAGCACCGCAGGGCACAGATACGCAGTATTTT. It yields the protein CASSQAPQGTDTQYF.